This TCR beta chain comes out of a study of blood T cells in healthy people across ages. Primers used in a second PCR of roughly 6 to 11 cycles were a sample-barcoded 5' primer and a J-beta primer mix. Each CDR3 protein gets one entry after TCRdb re-called the 5' RACE reads with MiXCR. In the table there are hundreds of thousands of distinct CDR3 sequences, about 52% of which are singletons. This CDR3 spans 15 amino acids. Losses at the gene ends were 1 base for V and 5 bases for J; bases not matched to a gene: 7. Looked up from germline, CDR1 is SGHTA and CDR2 is FQGNSA. V and J are TRBV7-2 and TRBJ2-5, with TRBD2 matching 7 bases. Sequencing was carried out using blood. This receptor was identified in a woman aged 55-69 years in good health. CDR3 nucleotide sequence: TGTGCCAGCAGCTTAGTGGGCAGGGAGGGTGAGACCCAGTACTTC. Protein: CASSLVGREGETQYF.